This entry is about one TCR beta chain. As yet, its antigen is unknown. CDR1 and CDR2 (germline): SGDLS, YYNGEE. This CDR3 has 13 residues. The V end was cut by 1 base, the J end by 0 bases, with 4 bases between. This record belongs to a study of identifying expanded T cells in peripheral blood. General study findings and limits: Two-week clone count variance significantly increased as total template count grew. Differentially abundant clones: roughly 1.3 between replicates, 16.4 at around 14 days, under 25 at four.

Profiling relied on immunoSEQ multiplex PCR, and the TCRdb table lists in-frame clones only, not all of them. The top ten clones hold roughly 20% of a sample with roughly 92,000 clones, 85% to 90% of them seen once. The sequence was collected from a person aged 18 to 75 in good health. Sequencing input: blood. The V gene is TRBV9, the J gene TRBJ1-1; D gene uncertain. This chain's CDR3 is CASSVSVNTEAFF. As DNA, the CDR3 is TGTGCCAGCAGCGTATCGGTGAACACTGAAGCTTTCTTT.